What follows are 26 T cell receptor beta chains derived from one specimen sequenced in a study of blood T cell repertoires in COVID-19. Clones were read by immunoSEQ multiplex PCR, and TCRdb kept only the in-frame ones, dropping some. The top ten hold over 1.5% of the sample, which has a few hundred thousand clones, 85% to 90% seen once. Sequencing was performed on PBMCs or T cells enriched from blood (not recorded which). These receptors came from a man aged 40-50 years who had recovered from COVID-19.

This clone has a handful of counts. The chain couples TRBV1 to TRBJ2-1; whether TRBD2, the table's D call, matches the DNA was not checked. TRBV1 is reported as a pseudogene. This CDR3 spans 14 amino acids. DNA of the CDR3: TGCACCAGCGATCATTGGGACTATTACAATGAGCAGTTCTTC. Protein: CTSDHWDYYNEQFF.

Regarding this clone: The likely explanation is a read error, given a far larger clone one base away. This chain joins TRBV28 and TRBJ1-2; the match to TRBD1 covers 7 bases. CDR3 length equals 14 residues. Germline CDR1 and CDR2: MDHEN and SYDVKM. The trim removed 2 bases at V and 0 bases at J, leaving 0 bases unmatched. The CDR3 DNA reads TGTGCCAGCAGTTTAGGGACAGCTAACTATGGCTACACCTTC. Amino acids: CASSLGTANYGYTF.

This clone is a singleton in its sample. The chain links TRBV2 to TRBJ2-4; tentatively, D is TRBD2 (7 bases). This CDR3 spans 16 amino acids. Deletions cut 7 bases from V and 0 bases from J, with 16 bases between. Per the germline V gene, CDR1 is SNHLY and CDR2 is FYNNEI. CDR3 DNA: TGTGCCAGCAACGAAGGGGGGGGCGCAGCCAAAAACATTCAGTACTTC. Translated: CASNEGGGAAKNIQYF.

The J gene is TRBJ2-7, the V gene TRBV27; possible D gene TRBD1, 6 bases. The ends were cut back, 6 bases at V and 3 bases at J, with 18 bases in the middle. The CDR3 length is 15 residues. CDR1 is MNHEY and CDR2 is SMNVEV in the germline V gene (reference sequence). CDR3 in DNA: TGTGCCAGCAGCCCTAGGGACATTAGCAACTACGAGCAGTACTTC. Protein product: CASSPRDISNYEQYF.

The genes are TRBV14 and TRBJ2-1, with D possibly being TRBD2 (7 bases). Trimming pared 0 bases from V and 4 bases from J, leaving 25 bases between. The CDR3 runs to 20 residues. Germline CDR1 SGHDN, CDR2 FVKESK. The DNA for the CDR3 is TGTGCCAGCAGCCAAGATCTAGGGGGGGGCAGCACTCACTATTACAATGAGCAGTTCTTC. Translation: CASSQDLGGGSTHYYNEQFF.

The DNA of the CDR3 is TGTGCCAGCAGCCTCCGGGACAGACTCTACGAGCAGTACTTC. Its translation is CASSLRDRLYEQYF. The chain recombines TRBV2 with TRBJ2-7; 7 nucleotides line up with TRBD1. Germline V CDR1 and CDR2: SNHLY, FYNNEI. This CDR3 has 14 amino acids. V shed 6 bases, J shed 3 bases, and the junction held 8 bases outside the gene matches.

This chain joins TRBV7-2 and TRBJ1-3; no firm D call. This CDR3 region has 15 residues. V gave up 5 bases and J gave up 0 bases, with 11 bases separating them. CDR1 is SGHTA and CDR2 is FQGNSA in the germline V gene. The DNA for the CDR3 is TGTGCCAGCAGCCTTGGCCCAGGCTCTGGAAACACCATATATTTT. It specifies CASSLGPGSGNTIYF.

The chain has TRBV7-8 and TRBJ1-3; D may be TRBD1 (6 bases). Trimming took off 1 base at V and 4 bases at J, with 14 bases between the two ends. Germline CDR1 is SGHVS and CDR2 is FQNEAQ. The CDR3 is 16 amino acids. DNA of the CDR3: TGTGCCAGCAGCTTAGGTTGGCGCAGGGGCGGAAACACCATATATTTT. Translated: CASSLGWRRGGNTIYF.

The chain is built from TRBV5-6 and TRBJ2-3, with 12 bases matching TRBD1. This CDR3 is built from 15 residues. Germline V gene data show CDR1 as SGHDT and CDR2 as YYEEEE. The trim removed 4 bases at V and 7 bases at J, leaving 7 bases unmatched. This CDR3 is CASSAGTGGANTQYF. The DNA for the CDR3 is TGTGCCAGCAGCGCCGGGACAGGGGGCGCGAATACGCAGTATTTT.

This chain links TRBV20-1 with TRBJ1-5; D not resolved. Per germline, CDR1 DFQATT and CDR2 SNEGSKA (reference sequence). This CDR3 region has 13 residues. The V end was cut by 3 bases, the J end by 4 bases, with 10 bases between. The chain's CDR3 is CSASTPGNQPQHF. CDR3 nucleotide sequence: TGCAGTGCTAGTACGCCGGGAAATCAGCCCCAGCATTTT.

This chain uses TRBV20-1 with TRBJ2-3; 8 positions agree with TRBD1. This CDR3 has 11 residues. After removal of 6 bases from V and 9 bases from J, the junction contained 5 bases not matched to a gene. Germline CDR1 DFQATT, CDR2 SNEGSKA (reference sequence). CDR3 in amino acids: CSAQDRATQYF. CDR3 bases: TGCAGTGCCCAGGACAGGGCAACGCAGTATTTT.

In its sample, this clone was seen once. V is TRBV18 and J is TRBJ2-7, with TRBD1 as a possible D gene (5 bases). This CDR3 has 13 residues. CDR1 is KGHSH, CDR2 LQKENI, per germline. Trimming took 3 bases from V and 6 from J, leaving 12 bases between them. The CDR3 DNA reads as TGTGCCAGCTCACCGGAAAGCAGGGTCGAGCAGTACTTC. Encoded protein: CASSPESRVEQYF.

The chain recombines TRBV7-2 with TRBJ2-3; possibly TRBD2 for D (6 bases). Trimming took off 5 bases at V and 8 bases at J, with 26 bases between the two ends. The CDR3 length is 17 residues. Germline-derived CDR1 and CDR2 are SGHTA and FQGNSA. CDR3 sequence: CASSPNSGGASRATQYF. The CDR3 DNA sequence: TGTGCCAGCAGCCCAAATTCCGGGGGAGCGTCTCGAGCTACGCAGTATTTT.

CDR3 sequence reads: CASSPGQGRNEQFF. The CDR3 DNA reads as TGTGCCAGCAGCCCGGGACAGGGGCGGAATGAGCAGTTCTTC. The J gene is TRBJ2-1, the V gene TRBV7-2; 10 nucleotides agree with TRBD1. Trimming cost V 5 bases and J 7 bases; bases outside gene matches: 5. Germline V lookup: CDR1 SGHTA, CDR2 FQGNSA. This CDR3 is 14 amino acids long.

The V and J genes are TRBV27 and TRBJ1-5; 7 bases are shared with TRBD1. The CDR3 has 15 amino acids. The junction had 9 bases not matched to a gene; V was cut back by 6 bases and J by 4 bases. Germline V CDR1 and CDR2: MNHEY, SMNVEV (reference sequence). CDR3 nucleotide sequence: TGTGCCAGCAGACAGGGACAGACTGGAAATCAGCCCCAGCATTTT. Translating it yields CASRQGQTGNQPQHF.

The rearrangement links TRBV29-1 to TRBJ2-1; 8 bases align to TRBD1. Germline trimming cut 0 bases from V and 3 bases from J; bases unmatched to any gene: 4. Germline CDR1 and CDR2: SQVTM and ANQGSEA. The CDR3 length is 15 residues. CDR3 coding DNA: TGCAGCGTTGAAGAGACAGGGGCGTTCTACAATGAGCAGTTCTTC. Its protein is CSVEETGAFYNEQFF.

J is TRBJ2-2 and V is TRBV7-3; weak D call: TRBD2 (5 bases). V lost 5 bases and J lost 5, with 12 bases in between. In germline, CDR1 is SGHTA, CDR2 FQGTGA. The CDR3 extends over 14 amino acids. The DNA for the CDR3 is TGTGCCAGCAGCCTCGGACTGTTTACCGGGGAGCTGTTTTTT. Protein product: CASSLGLFTGELFF. Variable domain in full (rest from reference TRBV7-3 and TRBJ2-2): GAGVSQTPSNKVTEKGKYVELRCDPISGHTALYWYRQSLGQGPEFLIYFQGTGAADDSGLPNDRFFAVRPEGSVSTLKIQRTERGDSAVYLCASSLGLFTGELFFGEGSRLTVL.

This chain joins TRBV7-2 and TRBJ2-3, with 11 nucleotides matching TRBD1. V shed 5 bases, J shed 7 bases, and the junction held 14 bases outside the gene matches. Germline loops: CDR1 SGHTA, CDR2 FQGNSA. CDR3 length: 17 residues. CDR3 protein: CASSRSPGTGGVNTQYF. CDR3 coding DNA: TGTGCCAGCAGCCGGTCCCCAGGGACAGGGGGGGTTAATACGCAGTATTTT.

The rearrangement uses TRBV9 and TRBJ1-4; perhaps TRBD1 as D (6 bases). The V end was cut by 0 bases, the J end by 8 bases, with 17 bases between. This CDR3 region has 16 residues. The germline V gene has CDR1 SGDLS and CDR2 YYNGEE. The CDR3 DNA is TGTGCCAGCAGCGTAGCTACAGGGACCTCGGAAGAAAAACTGTTTTTT. It codes for CASSVATGTSEEKLFF.

The chain uses TRBV19 and TRBJ2-1, with D possibly matching TRBD2 (5 bases). This CDR3 has 15 residues. Germline V lookup: CDR1 LNHDA, CDR2 SQIVND (reference sequence). V was trimmed by 8 bases and J by 5 bases, leaving 19 bases between them. CDR3 coding DNA: TGTGCCAGTCAAGAATTGGGAGTACTTAACAATGAGCAGTTCTTC. Its protein is CASQELGVLNNEQFF.

The rearrangement uses TRBV18 and TRBJ2-3; D may be TRBD2 (6 bases). Germline values: CDR1 KGHSH, CDR2 LQKENI. The CDR3 loop spans 15 amino acids. V was pared by 4 bases and J by 0 bases, with 11 bases between. Here the CDR3 DNA reads TGTGCCAGCTCACTAGCGGAGTGGAGCACAGATACGCAGTATTTT. Translation gives CASSLAEWSTDTQYF.

V gene TRBV30 combines with J gene TRBJ1-5, with 7 nucleotides matching TRBD1. Per germline, CDR1 GTSNPN and CDR2 SVGIG (reference sequence). The V segment lost 2 bases and the J segment 0 bases; nucleotides outside the gene matches: 13. The CDR3 sequence is 18 residues long. The CDR3 here is CAWSWGKGASYSNQPQHF. Written as DNA, the CDR3 is TGTGCCTGGAGTTGGGGAAAGGGGGCCTCATATAGCAATCAGCCCCAGCATTTT.

V gene TRBV9 combines with J gene TRBJ2-5; no definite D call. The V end lost 0 bases, the J end lost 7 bases, and 4 bases lay between the germline ends. CDR3 length: 11 amino acids. CDR1 and CDR2 from the germline V gene are SGDLS and YYNGEE. CDR3 in amino acids: CASSVAVTQYF. The CDR3 nucleotides are TGTGCCAGCAGCGTAGCAGTGACCCAGTACTTC.

This clone was observed once. This rearrangement joins TRBV6-5 to TRBJ2-7; TRBD1 aligns across 7 bases. Looked up from germline, CDR1 is MNHEY and CDR2 is SVGAGI. Unmatched junction bases numbered 6, after V lost 6 bases and J lost 7 bases. The CDR3 runs to 12 residues. CDR3 coding DNA: TGTGCCAGCAGGTCACAGGGGCGAGAGCAGTACTTC. Translated, it gives CASRSQGREQYF.

The V call is TRBV7-2, the J call TRBJ1-2; D remains ambiguous. Germline assignment: CDR1 SGHTA and CDR2 FQGNSA. The CDR3 has 16 residues. Trimming shortened V by 0 bases and J by 1 base, and 12 bases separated the two germline ends. The CDR3 DNA is TGTGCCAGCAGCTTAGCGGTAACAGACCTTAACTATGGCTACACCTTC. The encoded protein is CASSLAVTDLNYGYTF.

The chain links TRBV12-3 or TRBV12-4 to TRBJ1-2; D ambiguous. V was cut by 2 bases and J by 7 bases, with 8 bases left in between. This CDR3 spans 12 amino acids. The CDR3 bases are TGTGCCAGCAGTTTACAGGATCTTGGCTACACCTTC. Its protein product is CASSLQDLGYTF.